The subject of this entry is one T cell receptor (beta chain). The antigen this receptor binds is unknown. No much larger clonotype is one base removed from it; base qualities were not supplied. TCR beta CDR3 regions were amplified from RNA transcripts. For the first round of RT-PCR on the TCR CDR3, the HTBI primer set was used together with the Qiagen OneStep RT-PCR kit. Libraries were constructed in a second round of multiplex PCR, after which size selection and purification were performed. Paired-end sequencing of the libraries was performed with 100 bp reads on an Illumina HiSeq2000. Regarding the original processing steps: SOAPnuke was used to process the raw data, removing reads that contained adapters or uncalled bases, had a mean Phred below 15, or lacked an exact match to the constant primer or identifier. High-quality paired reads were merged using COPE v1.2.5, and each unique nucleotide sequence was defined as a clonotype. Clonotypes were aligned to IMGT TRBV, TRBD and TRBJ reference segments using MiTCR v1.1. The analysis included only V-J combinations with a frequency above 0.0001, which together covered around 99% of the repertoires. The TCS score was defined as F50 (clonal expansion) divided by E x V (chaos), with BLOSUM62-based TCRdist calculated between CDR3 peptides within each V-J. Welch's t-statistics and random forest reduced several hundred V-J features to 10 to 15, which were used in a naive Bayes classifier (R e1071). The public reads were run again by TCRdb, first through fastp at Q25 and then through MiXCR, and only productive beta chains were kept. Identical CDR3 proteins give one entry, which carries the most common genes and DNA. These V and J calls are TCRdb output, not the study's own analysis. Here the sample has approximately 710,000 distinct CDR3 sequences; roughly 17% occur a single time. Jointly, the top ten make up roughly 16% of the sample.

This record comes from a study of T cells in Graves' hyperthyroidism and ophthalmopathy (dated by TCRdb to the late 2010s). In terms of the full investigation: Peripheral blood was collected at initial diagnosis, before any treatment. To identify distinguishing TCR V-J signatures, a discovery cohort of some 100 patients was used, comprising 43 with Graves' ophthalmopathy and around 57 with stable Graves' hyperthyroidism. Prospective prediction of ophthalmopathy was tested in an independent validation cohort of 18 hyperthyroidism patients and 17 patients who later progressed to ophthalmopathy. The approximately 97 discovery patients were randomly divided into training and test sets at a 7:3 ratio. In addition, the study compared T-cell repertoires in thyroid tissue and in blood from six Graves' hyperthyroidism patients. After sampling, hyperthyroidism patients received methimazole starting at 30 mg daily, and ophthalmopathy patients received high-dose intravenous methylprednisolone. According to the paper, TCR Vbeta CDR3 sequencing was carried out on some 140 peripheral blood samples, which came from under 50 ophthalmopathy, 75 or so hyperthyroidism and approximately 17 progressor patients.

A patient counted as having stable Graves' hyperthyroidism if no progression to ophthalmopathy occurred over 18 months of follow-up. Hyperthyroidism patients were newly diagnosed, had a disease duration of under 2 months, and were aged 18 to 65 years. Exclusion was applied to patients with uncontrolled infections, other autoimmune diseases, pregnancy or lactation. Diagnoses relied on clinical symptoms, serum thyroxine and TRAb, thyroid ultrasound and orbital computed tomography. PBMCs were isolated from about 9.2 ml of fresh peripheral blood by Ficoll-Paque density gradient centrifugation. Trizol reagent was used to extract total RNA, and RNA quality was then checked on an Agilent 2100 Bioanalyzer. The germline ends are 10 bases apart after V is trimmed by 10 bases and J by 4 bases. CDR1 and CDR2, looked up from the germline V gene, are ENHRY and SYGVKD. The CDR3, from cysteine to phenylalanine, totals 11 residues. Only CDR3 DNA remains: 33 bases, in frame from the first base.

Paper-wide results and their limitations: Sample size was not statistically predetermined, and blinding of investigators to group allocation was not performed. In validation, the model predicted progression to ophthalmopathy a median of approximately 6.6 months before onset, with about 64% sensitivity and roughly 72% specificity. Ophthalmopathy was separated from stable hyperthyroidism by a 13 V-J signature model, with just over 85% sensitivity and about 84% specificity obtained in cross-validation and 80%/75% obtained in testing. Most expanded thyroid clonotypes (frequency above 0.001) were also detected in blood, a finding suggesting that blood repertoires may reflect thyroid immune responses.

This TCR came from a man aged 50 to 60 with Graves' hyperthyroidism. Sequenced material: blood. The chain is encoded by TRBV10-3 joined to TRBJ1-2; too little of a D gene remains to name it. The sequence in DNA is TGTGCCAGCGGCGGCGGCTATGGCTACACCTTC. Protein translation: CASGGGYGYTF.